The 28 T cell receptor beta chains in this list originate from one sample, sequenced in a study of shared clonotypes between healthy human individuals. Here immunoSEQ multiplex PCR was the method, and the copy in TCRdb shows in-frame clones only, minus some. This table has 300,000 to 400,000 clones, approximately 79% appearing once. The sample was memory CD4+ T cells sorted from blood. Sample subset: CD45RA-negative fraction. These receptors all come from a man aged 25 to 45 in good health.

The rearrangement uses TRBV5-1 and TRBJ1-2; D ambiguous. The CDR3 has 13 amino acids. Deletions cut 0 bases from V and 3 bases from J, with 6 bases between. Germline loops: CDR1 SGHRS, CDR2 YFSETQ. The CDR3 coding sequence is TGCGCCAGCAGCTTGGGCCGGGACTATGGCTACACCTTC. Its protein is CASSLGRDYGYTF.

CDR3 protein: CASSQEWDSPYEQYF. The CDR3 nucleotides are TGCGCCAGCAGCCAAGAATGGGACAGCCCTTACGAGCAGTACTTC. V usage is TRBV4-1 and J usage is TRBJ2-7, with TRBD1 matching 7 bases. Trimming removed 0 bases from V and 4 bases from J; junction bases left unmatched: 6. The CDR3 is made up of 15 amino acids. The germline gives CDR1 MGHRA, CDR2 YSYEKL.

The CDR3 is CASILGGSLPDGYTF. CDR3 DNA sequence: TGTGCCAGCATCCTAGGGGGCAGTCTCCCGGATGGCTACACCTTC. The rearrangement uses TRBV28 and TRBJ1-2; 7 nucleotides agree with TRBD1. J gave up 6 bases and V 7 bases, and 14 bases lay outside the gene matches. CDR3 size: 15 residues. The V gene's germline CDR1 is MDHEN and CDR2 SYDVKM.

This chain connects TRBV9 to TRBJ1-1; D might be TRBD1 (5 bases). Looked up from germline, CDR1 is SGDLS and CDR2 is YYNGEE. This CDR3 contains 15 residues. V shed 0 bases and J shed 4 bases, with 13 bases lying between them. The CDR3 region has the DNA TGTGCCAGCAGCGTAGAGGGGTCGTTTAGCACTGAAGCTTTCTTT. Translated: CASSVEGSFSTEAFF.

The chain employs TRBV28 and TRBJ1-2, with a weak D call TRBD1 (5 bases). The germline V gene encodes CDR1 MDHEN and CDR2 SYDVKM. V lost 5 bases, J lost 5 bases, and 9 bases lay in between. The CDR3 contains 12 residues. CDR3 sequence (DNA): TGTGCCAGCAGTGCCCCAGGGTATGGCTACACCTTC. This translates into CASSAPGYGYTF.

The gene calls are TRBV2 and TRBJ2-3, with a weak D call TRBD2 (5 bases). The CDR3 loop spans 14 amino acids. Trimming took off 1 base at V and 5 bases at J, with 10 bases between the two ends. The germline V gene has CDR1 SNHLY and CDR2 FYNNEI. CDR3 region: CASSEDRGRDTQYF. CDR3 sequence (DNA): TGTGCCAGCAGTGAAGATCGGGGTAGAGATACGCAGTATTTT.

The rearrangement joins TRBV4-1 to TRBJ2-1; 14 nucleotides agree with TRBD2. This CDR3 has 17 residues. The V segment lost 3 bases and the J segment 9 bases; nucleotides outside the gene matches: 10. Germline values: CDR1 MGHRA, CDR2 YSYEKL. The CDR3 sequence is CASSQARLAGGPGEQFF. CDR3 DNA sequence: TGCGCCAGCAGCCAGGCCAGACTAGCGGGAGGGCCGGGTGAGCAGTTCTTC.

The rearrangement joins TRBV27 to TRBJ2-2; TRBD1 matches at 8 bases. CDR1 is MNHEY, CDR2 SMNVEV, per germline (reference sequence). V dropped 5 bases and J dropped 6; count of bases not matched to a gene: 17. There are 18 residues in the CDR3. The CDR3 coding sequence is TGTGCCAGCAGTCCGAAACCTATATGGACAGGGCAGGCCGGGGAGCTGTTTTTT. Protein: CASSPKPIWTGQAGELFF.

The chain is built from TRBV11-2 and TRBJ2-3, with D hard to call. V lost 1 base, J lost 5 bases, and 10 bases lay in between. Germline CDR1 reads SGHAT; CDR2 reads FQNNGV. The CDR3 spans 14 residues. As DNA, the CDR3 is TGTGCCAGCAGCTTAGCACTCGGAAGAGATACGCAGTATTTT. Translated, it gives CASSLALGRDTQYF.

This clone was detected only a few times. The genes are TRBV5-4 and TRBJ2-7, with 10 bases fitting TRBD1. The CDR3 runs 13 residues. Losses at the gene ends were 4 bases for V and 5 bases for J; bases not matched to a gene: 3. Germline V gene sequence: CDR1 SGHNT, CDR2 YYREEE (reference sequence). The CDR3 nucleotides are TGTGCCAGCAGCGTGGACAGGGGGGACGAGCAGTACTTC. Amino acids: CASSVDRGDEQYF.

V gene TRBV7-7 combines with J gene TRBJ2-7; D call uncertain. From germline, CDR1 is SSHAT and CDR2 FNYEAQ (reference sequence). V was shortened by 1 base and J by 8 bases, with 12 bases between the two germline ends. This CDR3 has 13 residues. The CDR3 loop reads CASSLGSTSQQYF. In DNA, the CDR3 is TGTGCCAGCAGCTTAGGATCGACCTCTCAGCAGTACTTC.

CDR3 sequence (DNA): TGTGCCAGTAGCTCGGGAAACTATGGCTACACCTTC. This translates into CASSSGNYGYTF. The V call is TRBV19, the J call TRBJ1-2, with unresolved D. V lost 6 bases to trimming and J lost 2 bases, with 7 bases between them. CDR3 size: 12 residues. From germline, CDR1 is LNHDA and CDR2 SQIVND (reference sequence).

This clone was seen ten or more times. The chain combines TRBV27 with TRBJ2-7; D remains unclear. The CDR3 runs 14 residues. V was shortened by 2 bases and J by 3 bases, with 11 bases between the two germline ends. Germline loops: CDR1 MNHEY, CDR2 SMNVEV (reference sequence). CDR3 in DNA: TGTGCCAGCAGTTTAAAGGAAGCAGTCTACGAGCAGTACTTC. Its protein is CASSLKEAVYEQYF.

Ten or more counts support this clone. The chain has TRBV5-1 and TRBJ2-7; D gene unclear. This CDR3 is built from 15 residues. The germline CDR1 and CDR2 sequences are SGHRS and YFSETQ. Deletions cut 0 bases from V and 5 bases from J, with 15 bases between. CDR3 DNA: TGCGCCAGCAGCTTGGCGGTCAACGCTGGGAACGAGCAGTACTTC. Amino acid sequence: CASSLAVNAGNEQYF.

This clone has only a few counts. The genes are TRBV10-1 and TRBJ2-5, with D possibly matching TRBD2 (5 bases). From germline, CDR1 is WNHNN and CDR2 SYGVQD (reference sequence). This CDR3 is built from 14 residues. V was cut by 5 bases and J by 5 bases, with 15 bases left in between. The DNA of the CDR3 is TGCGCCAGCAGTCAACCAGACTATCTCGAGACCCAGTACTTC. As protein: CASSQPDYLETQYF.

The chain couples TRBV6-5 to TRBJ2-7; no reliable D call. V was shortened by 5 bases and J by 4 bases, with 12 bases between the two germline ends. This CDR3 contains 13 residues. Germline V gene data show CDR1 as MNHEY and CDR2 as SVGAGI. The CDR3 protein is CASSPVPNYEQYF. The CDR3 nucleotides read TGTGCCAGCAGTCCGGTCCCGAATTACGAGCAGTACTTC.

This chain joins TRBV5-6 and TRBJ2-1; TRBD2 matches at 8 bases. The V and J ends lost 2 bases and 5 bases, in that order; junction bases with no gene match: 15. The CDR3 sequence is 18 residues long. CDR1 SGHDT and CDR2 YYEEEE come from the germline V gene. The CDR3 coding sequence is TGTGCCAGCAGCTTTTTCAGCGGGAGACCCAATTCCCACAATGAGCAGTTCTTC. The encoded protein is CASSFFSGRPNSHNEQFF.

The chain links TRBV12-1 to TRBJ2-7; the D call TRBD2 from the table was never checked on the DNA. TRBV12-1 is labeled a pseudogene. The CDR3 loop spans 13 amino acids. CDR3 nucleotide sequence: TGTGCGGGGGGGCGGCTTAGCTCCTACGAGCAGTACTTC. This codes for CAGGRLSSYEQYF.

The rearrangement links TRBV27 to TRBJ2-1; 15 bases map to TRBD2. The CDR3 runs to 16 residues. The V gene end was trimmed by 5 bases and the J gene end by 7 bases; junction bases not matched to a gene: 6. Germline loops: CDR1 MNHEY, CDR2 SMNVEV (reference sequence). CDR3 DNA: TGTGCCAGCAGTCCGGGACTAGCGGGAGGTAAGAATGAGCAGTTCTTC. Translating gives CASSPGLAGGKNEQFF.

This clone was counted between two and nine times. This chain links TRBV7-9 with TRBJ2-6; 7 bases line up with TRBD1. Per germline, CDR1 SEHNR and CDR2 FQNEAQ (reference sequence). J lost 1 base, V lost 2 bases, and 2 bases had no gene match. The CDR3 extends over 16 amino acids. The CDR3: CASSLTGVSGANVLTF. The CDR3 coding sequence is TGTGCCAGCAGCTTAACAGGGGTATCTGGGGCCAACGTCCTGACTTTC.

The chain links TRBV9 to TRBJ2-3, with a tentative D call TRBD1 (5 bases). The V and J ends lost 0 bases and 2 bases respectively, with 10 bases between them. The germline V gene encodes CDR1 SGDLS and CDR2 YYNGEE. The CDR3 runs 15 residues. CDR3 nucleotides: TGTGCCAGCAGCGTAGTAGGGGCGACCACAGATACGCAGTATTTT. This encodes CASSVVGATTDTQYF.

The chain employs TRBV9 and TRBJ2-4; 7 bases are shared with TRBD1. Germline V gives CDR1 SGDLS, CDR2 YYNGEE. V was pared by 3 bases and J by 0 bases, with 9 bases of the junction left unmatched. The CDR3 spans 17 residues. For the CDR3, the DNA is TGTGCCAGCAGCGCTAGGGACAGCCGAATAGCCAAAAACATTCAGTACTTC. Residues: CASSARDSRIAKNIQYF.

The chain links TRBV28 to TRBJ1-5, with unresolved D. The CDR3 is made up of 14 amino acids. V was shortened by 5 bases and J by 1 base, with 9 bases between the two germline ends. The germline CDR1 and CDR2 sequences are MDHEN and SYDVKM. CDR3 region: CASSAPGSNQPQHF. CDR3 nucleotide sequence: TGTGCCAGCAGTGCTCCTGGCAGCAATCAGCCCCAGCATTTT.

The chain employs TRBV10-1 and TRBJ2-1; unclear D gene. Trimming shortened V by 0 bases and J by 6 bases, and 12 bases separated the two germline ends. Germline assignment: CDR1 WNHNN and CDR2 SYGVQD (reference sequence). This CDR3 is built from 15 residues. As DNA, the CDR3 is TGCGCCAGCAGTGAGTCGAAGAACCTCCCCAATGAGCAGTTCTTC. Protein: CASSESKNLPNEQFF.

The V call is TRBV19, the J call TRBJ2-5; tentative D call: TRBD1 (6 bases). The ends were cut back, 8 bases at V and 5 bases at J, with 18 bases in the middle. From germline, CDR1 is LNHDA and CDR2 SQIVND (reference sequence). CDR3 length equals 14 residues. The CDR3 sequence: CASGKTRQGETQYF. CDR3 DNA: TGTGCCAGTGGAAAGACGCGCCAGGGGGAGACCCAGTACTTC.

The chain combines TRBV7-2 with TRBJ1-2, with a tentative D call TRBD1 (6 bases). Germline CDR1 reads SGHTA; CDR2 reads FQGNSA. V was pared by 5 bases and J by 6 bases, with 16 bases between. This CDR3 is 14 amino acids long. The CDR3 loop is CASSVQQGTNGYTF. In DNA, the CDR3 is TGTGCCAGCAGCGTACAACAGGGTACCAATGGCTACACCTTC. Using reference TRBV7-2 and TRBJ1-2 for the parts outside the CDR3, the full variable domain is GAGVSQSPSNKVTEKGKDVELRCDPISGHTALYWYRQSLGQGLEFLIYFQGNSAPDKSGLPSDRFSAERTGGSVSTLTIQRTQQEDSAVYLCASSVQQGTNGYTFGSGTRLTVV.

Regarding this clone: Other DNA sequences of this sample code for an identical CDR3. The rearrangement joins TRBV28 to TRBJ2-1; the D is unclear. CDR3 length: 11 residues. Germline values: CDR1 MDHEN, CDR2 SYDVKM. Trimming removed 5 bases from V and 9 bases from J, with 8 bases in between. The CDR3 bases are TGTGCCAGCAGTCCTCGTGGTGAGCAGTTCTTC. Translated: CASSPRGEQFF.

The V call is TRBV19, the J call TRBJ2-1; tentatively, D is TRBD1 (6 bases). The CDR3 extends over 16 amino acids. Germline V gives CDR1 LNHDA, CDR2 SQIVND (reference sequence). V dropped 4 bases and J dropped 1 base, with 14 bases sitting between them. The DNA for the CDR3 is TGTGCCAGTAGTAAAGGGACACAGGTATCCTACAATGAGCAGTTCTTC. It specifies CASSKGTQVSYNEQFF.